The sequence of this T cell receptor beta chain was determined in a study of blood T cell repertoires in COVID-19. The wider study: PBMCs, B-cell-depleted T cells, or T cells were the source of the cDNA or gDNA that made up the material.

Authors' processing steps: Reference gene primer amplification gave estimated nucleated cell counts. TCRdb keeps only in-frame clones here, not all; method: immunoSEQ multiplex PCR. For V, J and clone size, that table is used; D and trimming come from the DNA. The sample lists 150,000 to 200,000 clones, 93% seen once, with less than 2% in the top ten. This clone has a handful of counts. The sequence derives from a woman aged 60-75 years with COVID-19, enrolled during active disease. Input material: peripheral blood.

The CDR3 here is CASSVEGASGYTF. In DNA, the CDR3 is TGTGCCAGCAGCGTAGAAGGAGCGAGTGGCTACACCTTC. The chain carries TRBV9 and TRBJ1-2, with unresolved D. Germline V gene sequence: CDR1 SGDLS, CDR2 YYNGEE. Trimming removed 0 bases at V and 7 bases at J, with 10 bases between. The CDR3 is 13 residues long. The full variable domain, rest sourced from reference TRBV9 and TRBJ1-2, is DSGVTQTPKHLITATGQRVTLRCSPRSGDLSVYWYQQSLDQGLQFLIQYYNGEERAKGNILERFSAQQFPDLHSELNLSSLELGDSALYFCASSVEGASGYTFGSGTRLTVV.